This TCR beta chain was identified in a study of CD8+ T cells in alopecia areata. About the research overall: The study gave treated patients oral tofacitinib at 5 to 10 mg twice daily.

In alopecia areata patients, both lesional scalp punch biopsies and peripheral blood were collected. The CDR3 sequence is 14 residues long. CDR1 SGHRS and CDR2 YFSETQ come from the germline V gene. The J segment lost 6 bases and the V segment lost 3 bases, leaving 6 bases of the junction unmatched. In this sample, this clone turned up once. RNA extraction was followed by reverse transcription into cDNA, which acted as the sequencing template. TCRdb keeps only in-frame clones here, not all; method: immunoSEQ multiplex PCR. Altogether 140,000 to 150,000 clones are present, roughly 50% being singletons, with the ten largest covering around 6.8%.

The gene calls are TRBV5-1 and TRBJ2-3, with 8 bases identical to TRBD2. The sample comprised CD4+ T cells sorted from blood. The clonotype comes from a human donor with alopecia areata. The CDR3 region is CASSSSGSADTQYF. For the CDR3, the DNA is TGCGCCAGCAGCTCGAGCGGGAGTGCCGATACGCAGTATTTT.